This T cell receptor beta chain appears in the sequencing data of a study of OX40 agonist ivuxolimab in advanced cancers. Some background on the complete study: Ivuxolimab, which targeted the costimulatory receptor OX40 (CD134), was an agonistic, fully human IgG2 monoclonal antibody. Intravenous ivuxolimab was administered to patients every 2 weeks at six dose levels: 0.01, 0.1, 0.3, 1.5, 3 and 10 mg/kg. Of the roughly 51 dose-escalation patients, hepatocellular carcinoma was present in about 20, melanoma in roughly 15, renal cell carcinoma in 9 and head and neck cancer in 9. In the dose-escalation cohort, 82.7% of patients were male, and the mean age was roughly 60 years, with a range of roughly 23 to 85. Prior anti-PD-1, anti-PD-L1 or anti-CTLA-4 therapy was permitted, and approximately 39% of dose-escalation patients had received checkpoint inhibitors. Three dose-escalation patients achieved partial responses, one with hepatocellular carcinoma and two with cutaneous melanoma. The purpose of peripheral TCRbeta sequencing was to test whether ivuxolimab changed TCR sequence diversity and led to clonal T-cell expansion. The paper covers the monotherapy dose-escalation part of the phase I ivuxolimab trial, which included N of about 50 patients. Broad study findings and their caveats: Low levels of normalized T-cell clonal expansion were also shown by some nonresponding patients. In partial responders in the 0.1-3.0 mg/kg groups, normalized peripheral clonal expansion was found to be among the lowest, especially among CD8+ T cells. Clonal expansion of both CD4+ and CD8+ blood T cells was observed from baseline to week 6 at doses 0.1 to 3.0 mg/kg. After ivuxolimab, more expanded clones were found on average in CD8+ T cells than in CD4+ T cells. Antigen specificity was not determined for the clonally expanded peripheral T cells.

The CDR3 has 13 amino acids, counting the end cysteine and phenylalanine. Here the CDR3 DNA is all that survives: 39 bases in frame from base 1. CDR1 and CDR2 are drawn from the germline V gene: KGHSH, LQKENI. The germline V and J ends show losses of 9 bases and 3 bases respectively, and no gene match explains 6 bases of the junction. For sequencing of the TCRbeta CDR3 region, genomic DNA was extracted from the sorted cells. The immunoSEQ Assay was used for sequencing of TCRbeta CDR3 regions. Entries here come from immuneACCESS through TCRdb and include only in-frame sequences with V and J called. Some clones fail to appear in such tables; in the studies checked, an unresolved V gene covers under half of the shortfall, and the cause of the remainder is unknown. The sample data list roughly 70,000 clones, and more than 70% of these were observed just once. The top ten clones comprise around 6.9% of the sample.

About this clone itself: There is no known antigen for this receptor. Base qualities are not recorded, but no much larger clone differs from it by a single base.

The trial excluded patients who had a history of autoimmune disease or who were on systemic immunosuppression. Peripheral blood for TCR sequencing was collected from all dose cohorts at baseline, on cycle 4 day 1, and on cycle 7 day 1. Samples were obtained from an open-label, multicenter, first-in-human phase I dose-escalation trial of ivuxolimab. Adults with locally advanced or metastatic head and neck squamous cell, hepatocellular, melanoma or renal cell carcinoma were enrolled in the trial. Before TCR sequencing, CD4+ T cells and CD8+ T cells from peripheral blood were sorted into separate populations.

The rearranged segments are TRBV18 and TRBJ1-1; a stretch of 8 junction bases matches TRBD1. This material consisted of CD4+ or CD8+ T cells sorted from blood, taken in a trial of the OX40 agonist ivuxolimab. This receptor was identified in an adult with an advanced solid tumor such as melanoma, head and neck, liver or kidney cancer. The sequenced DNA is TGTGCCAGTACGACAGGGGAAGACACTGAAGCTTTCTTT. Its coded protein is CASTTGEDTEAFF.